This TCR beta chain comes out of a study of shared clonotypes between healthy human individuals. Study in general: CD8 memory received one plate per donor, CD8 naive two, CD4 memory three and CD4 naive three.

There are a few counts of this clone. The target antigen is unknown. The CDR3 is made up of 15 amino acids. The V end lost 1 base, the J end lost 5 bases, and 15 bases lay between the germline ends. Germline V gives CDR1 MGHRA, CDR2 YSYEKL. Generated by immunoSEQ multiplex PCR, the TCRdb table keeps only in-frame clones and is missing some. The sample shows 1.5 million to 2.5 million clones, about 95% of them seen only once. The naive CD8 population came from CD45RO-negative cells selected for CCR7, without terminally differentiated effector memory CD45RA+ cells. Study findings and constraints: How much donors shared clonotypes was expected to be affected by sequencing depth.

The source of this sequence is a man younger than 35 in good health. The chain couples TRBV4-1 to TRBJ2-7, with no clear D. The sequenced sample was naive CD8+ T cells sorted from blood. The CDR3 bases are TGCGCCAGCAGCCAAGCCGCCACAGAATACGACGAGCAGTACTTC. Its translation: CASSQAATEYDEQYF.